This note documents a single T cell receptor (beta chain) sequence. No antigen is known for it. Base qualities are missing; no much larger clone stands one base away. A single peripheral blood draw of around 100 mL on average was collected from each donor into heparinised tubes. Naive, central memory, regulatory and stem cell-like memory CD4+ T cells were sorted on a BD FACSAria II using a panel including CD45RO, CCR7, CD25, CD127, CD95 and CD27. All sorted populations exceeded 98% purity. PBMCs were isolated right away by Lymphoprep density gradient centrifugation and were stained directly, without culture. So that batch effects would be minimized, each experiment stained and sorted samples in pairs, pairing one healthy donor with one patient. The High Capacity cDNA Reverse Transcription Kit was used to reverse transcribe all of the isolated RNA, meaning that expressed TCRB transcripts were what got sequenced. Naive, central memory and regulatory T cell samples underwent deep immunoSEQ sequencing, averaging roughly 3.4 million total reads per sample. Sorted cells were lysed in RLT buffer, and RNA was extracted using DNase-treated RNeasy Micro or Mini kits according to cell number. Each cell subset was processed separately to prevent cross-contamination, with patient and healthy donor samples processed together. TCRB sequences were amplified from cDNA with the immunoSEQ multiplex PCR, producing 87-bp fragments spanning the CDR3 region. Sequencing of the amplicons was performed on the Illumina HiSeq platform. From the authors' description of their analysis: Synthetic template baselines were used to correct PCR bias computationally, reads within Hamming distance 2 were collapsed, and singletons that could not be merged were discarded. Reads were aligned against IMGT to assign V, D and J genes, CDR3 length and insertions or deletions at six rearrangement sites. Within each subset, clonotype counts were normalized to sorted cell number, and only after that were true diversity and Gini coefficients computed with the tcR R package. The overlap coefficient, calculated on TCRB nucleotide sequences, was used to quantify repertoire sharing. Out-of-frame TCRB sequences from naive cells were analyzed to stand in for the pre-selection repertoire. This immuneACCESS table, as held by TCRdb, lists in-frame sequences with V and J called but not all clones. Of the missing ones, under half trace to an unresolved V gene in checked studies; the others have no known cause. V and J calls and clone size follow that table, whereas D and trimming were derived from the DNA. The sample table contains 350,000 to 450,000 clones; only one count was recorded for over 10% of them. Clones ranked in the top ten supply about 0.01% of the sample.

The data stem from a study of beta chain features in type 1 diabetes (dated by TCRdb to the late 2010s). Turning to the overall study: Mean age, gender distribution, total cell number and subset yield were not different between patients and healthy donors. A total of just under 110,000,000 sorted cells were examined across all samples, and RNA yield correlated strongly with the number of cells per subset. The study compared TCRB repertoires of sorted circulating CD4+ T cell subsets between recently diagnosed type 1 diabetes patients and matched healthy donors. Naive and central memory subsets were obtained from all 30 or so donors, but regulatory and stem cell-like memory subsets were isolated from only 8 patients and roughly 8 healthy donors. Study-wide conclusions, independent of this receptor: At VDJ recombination sites, type 1 diabetes patients had fewer insertions and more deleted nucleotides, which implies abnormalities in thymic rearrangement. Because small numbers of individuals were included in the HLA sub-analyses, any influence of HLA type on TCRB rearrangement was left unresolved. In all four CD4+ subsets, TCRB CDR3 length was moderately but significantly shorter in type 1 diabetes patients. Shorter templates might be favored by PCR, yet because patient and control samples were amplified and corrected together, any such skew would affect both groups equally. Naive, central memory and regulatory TCRB repertoires appeared more similar among patients than among healthy donors. Because cDNA rather than genomic DNA was sequenced, highly expressing activated cells could have been over-represented, although no difference in activation and CD3 levels was found between groups.

Trimming at the junction amounts to 4 bases on V and 0 bases on J, and the germline ends lie 14 bases apart. According to the germline V gene, CDR1 reads SGDLS and CDR2 reads YYNGEE. Taken from cysteine to phenylalanine, the CDR3 has 15 residues. Solely the CDR3 DNA is kept, with 45 bases framed from the first base. The chain couples TRBV9 to TRBJ2-7; TRBD2 is a weak D gene call, 7 bases matching. This TCR derives from a woman younger than 30 with type 1 diabetes. The sample consisted of naive CD4+ T cells from blood. The intended sense of this specimen's cell subset or site label: true naive CD4+ T cells. The DNA is TGTGCCAGCAGCCTGGGGGGGACAACCTCCTACGAGCAGTACTTC. This encodes CASSLGGTTSYEQYF.